Listed below are T cell receptor beta chains from one sample, sequenced in a study of T-cell reconstitution after alpha-beta-depleted transplantation in children. TCRdb analysed the PCR reads with MiXCR anew, one entry per CDR3 protein. The data contain some 300,000 distinct CDR3 sequences, almost 8% of them singletons. The sample was peripheral blood, taken 360 days after TCRalphabeta/CD19-depleted stem cell transplant. Receptors originate from a female patient aged 2 to 10 who had a stem cell transplant for Fanconi anemia, so the T cells may come from the graft donor. Both conserved end residues are part of each CDR3. The D gene is left open where the match is weak. The size field is filled for only some rows; it gives once, few, many or a size class.

CDR3: CASSLQDSKANEQFF; DNA: TGTGCCAGCAGCTTGCAGGACTCCAAGGCCAATGAGCAGTTCTTC; V: TRBV5-6; size: many; J: TRBJ2-1; D: -
CDR3: CASSLEEVAYEQYF; DNA: TGTGCCAGCAGCTTGGAGGAGGTAGCCTACGAGCAGTACTTC; V: TRBV7-8; size: many; J: TRBJ2-7; D: -
CDR3: CASSGIGPYSGNTIYF; DNA: TGTGCCAGCAGCGGGATAGGTCCCTACTCTGGAAACACCATATATTTT; V: TRBV9; size: many; J: TRBJ1-3; D: -
CDR3: CSAKRMTYEQYF; DNA: TGCAGTGCAAAGAGAATGACCTACGAGCAGTACTTC; V: TRBV20-1; size: many; J: TRBJ2-7; D: -
CDR3: CASSGTLDNSPLHF; DNA: TGCGCCAGCAGCGGGACACTCGATAATTCACCCCTCCACTTT; V: TRBV5-1; size: many; J: TRBJ1-6; D: -
CDR3: CASSLQGYGYTF; DNA: TGCGCCAGCAGCCTACAGGGTTATGGCTACACCTTC; V: TRBV5-1; size: many; J: TRBJ1-2; D: -
CDR3: CASSPGTGYGEKLFF; DNA: TGTGCCAGCAGTCCCGGGACAGGGTACGGTGAAAAACTGTTTTTT; V: TRBV28; size: many; J: TRBJ1-4; D: TRBD1
CDR3: CASASFAGNTIYF; DNA: TGTGCCAGCGCTAGCTTCGCCGGAAACACCATATATTTT; V: TRBV12-3/TRBV12-4; size: many; J: TRBJ1-3; D: -
CDR3: CASSLTGAGQGYTF; DNA: TGTGCCAGCAGCTTAACGGGGGCAGGGCAGGGCTACACCTTC; V: TRBV7-9; size: -; J: TRBJ1-2; D: -
CDR3: CSARDRQGNYEQYF; DNA: TGCAGTGCTAGAGATCGCCAGGGAAACTACGAGCAGTACTTC; V: TRBV20-1; size: many; J: TRBJ2-7; D: -
CDR3: CSASWGNYGYTF; DNA: TGCAGTGCTAGTTGGGGTAACTATGGCTACACCTTC; V: TRBV20-1; size: many; J: TRBJ1-2; D: -
CDR3: CASSQGPSAGGADTQYF; DNA: TGTGCCAGCAGCCAAGGCCCCTCAGCGGGGGGGGCAGATACGCAGTATTTT; V: TRBV3-1; size: few; J: TRBJ2-3; D: TRBD2
CDR3: CASSHGGSEQYF; DNA: TGTGCCAGCAGCCACGGGGGGAGCGAGCAGTACTTC; V: TRBV7-9; size: -; J: TRBJ2-7; D: TRBD2
CDR3: CATGFSGELFF; DNA: TGTGCCACCGGGTTCTCCGGGGAGCTGTTTTTT; V: TRBV10-3; size: many; J: TRBJ2-2; D: -
CDR3: CASSPTASGIYEQYF; DNA: TGTGCCAGCAGCCCGACAGCGTCGGGTATCTACGAGCAGTACTTC; V: TRBV7-9; size: -; J: TRBJ2-7; D: -
CDR3: CASSNSHQPQHF; DNA: TGTGCCAGCAGTAATAGCCATCAGCCCCAGCATTTT; V: TRBV7-2; size: many; J: TRBJ1-5; D: -
CDR3: CASSYVGQRYGYTF; DNA: TGTGCCAGCAGTTATGTGGGACAGCGCTATGGCTACACCTTC; V: TRBV28; size: many; J: TRBJ1-2; D: TRBD1
CDR3: CSAGGSANTGELFF; DNA: TGCAGCGCGGGGGGATCAGCGAACACCGGGGAGCTGTTTTTT; V: TRBV29-1; size: many; J: TRBJ2-2; D: TRBD2
CDR3: CASRTPLRGIGYGYTF; DNA: TGTGCCAGCCGAACTCCACTCAGGGGGATCGGCTATGGCTACACCTTC; V: TRBV27; size: many; J: TRBJ1-2; D: TRBD1
CDR3: CASSLGGQGYQPQHF; DNA: TGTGCCAGCAGCTTAGGGGGACAGGGATATCAGCCCCAGCATTTT; V: TRBV7-2; size: many; J: TRBJ1-5; D: TRBD1
CDR3: CATSDMGSLDGYTF; DNA: TGTGCCACCAGTGATATGGGAAGCTTGGATGGCTACACCTTC; V: TRBV24-1; size: -; J: TRBJ1-2; D: -
CDR3: CASSLTGGIGYTF; DNA: TGTGCCAGCAGTTTGACAGGGGGCATCGGCTACACCTTC; V: TRBV28; size: once; J: TRBJ1-2; D: TRBD1
CDR3: CSAPDPNYGYTF; DNA: TGCAGTGCCCCGGATCCAAACTATGGCTACACCTTC; V: TRBV20-1; size: -; J: TRBJ1-2; D: -
CDR3: CASSYSAGSTYEQYF; DNA: TGTGCCAGCAGTTACTCGGCGGGTTCGACCTACGAGCAGTACTTC; V: TRBV6-2/TRBV6-3; size: -; J: TRBJ2-7; D: -
CDR3: CASRYTMKGVLSNEQFF; DNA: TGTGCCAGCAGATACACCATGAAGGGGGTTCTAAGTAATGAGCAGTTCTTC; V: TRBV6-2/TRBV6-3; size: many; J: TRBJ2-1; D: -
CDR3: CSATAGITGELFF; DNA: TGCAGTGCTACCGCTGGGATCACCGGGGAGCTGTTTTTT; V: TRBV20-1; size: many; J: TRBJ2-2; D: -